The present T cell receptor (beta chain) was sequenced within a study of cytomegalovirus exposure and HLA in healthy donors. Germline V gene data show CDR1 as SEHNR and CDR2 as FQNEAQ (reference sequence). V lost 4 bases to trimming and J lost 10 bases, with 16 bases between them. CDR3 size: 13 residues. A multiplex PCR was run with 60 Vbeta primers and 13 Jbeta primers. Produced via immunoSEQ multiplex PCR; TCRdb's table is partial and in-frame only. This specimen shows just over 50,000 clones; the ten leading clones hold roughly an eighth. Sequenced input: PBMCs. This rearrangement joins TRBV7-9 to TRBJ2-5; D remains unclear. This receptor was identified in a woman aged 60-75 years in good health and CMV-seropositive. DNA of the CDR3: TGTGCCAGCAGCTCTGGCCTCCTTATTGTCCAGTACTTC. This sequence encodes CASSSGLLIVQYF.